The T cell receptor beta chain described here comes from a study of breast tumors, draining lymph nodes, adjacent tissues. Study-wide results and caveats: Tumor TCR diversity was below lymph nodes but above nontumor tissue. Tumor and nontumor repertoires were significantly more similar in luminal-like than in basal-like breast cancer.

This clonotype has a handful of counts. The antigen remains unidentified. Samples came from axillary lymph nodes draining the breast cancer. TCRdb reanalysed the multiplex PCR reads using MiXCR and keeps one entry per CDR3 protein. The sample lists around 110,000 distinct CDR3 sequences, roughly 33% occurring once. Sequencing input: axillary lymph node tissue. This TCR was sampled from a female donor with breast cancer. Some clones in this sample may be carry-over from other donors' samples.

The CDR3 DNA reads as TGCGCCAGCAGCTTGGATCGGGGGGGGCACACTGAAGCTTTCTTT. Protein sequence: CASSLDRGGHTEAFF. The chain recombines TRBV5-1 with TRBJ1-1; maybe TRBD1 (6 bases). V was pared by 0 bases and J by 3 bases, with 12 bases between. Germline CDR1 SGHRS, CDR2 YFSETQ. The CDR3 totals 15 residues.